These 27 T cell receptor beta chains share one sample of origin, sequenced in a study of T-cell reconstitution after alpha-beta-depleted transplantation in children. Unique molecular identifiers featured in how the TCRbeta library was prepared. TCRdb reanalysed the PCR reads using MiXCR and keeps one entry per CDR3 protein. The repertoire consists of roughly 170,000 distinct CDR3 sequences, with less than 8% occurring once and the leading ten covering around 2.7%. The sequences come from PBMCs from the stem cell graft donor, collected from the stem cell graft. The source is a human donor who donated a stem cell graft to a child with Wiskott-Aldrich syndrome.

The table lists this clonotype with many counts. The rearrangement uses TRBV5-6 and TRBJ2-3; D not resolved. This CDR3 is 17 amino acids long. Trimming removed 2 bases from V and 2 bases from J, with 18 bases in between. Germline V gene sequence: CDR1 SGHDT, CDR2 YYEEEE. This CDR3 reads CASSFGLTATPTDTQYF. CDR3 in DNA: TGTGCCAGCAGCTTCGGGCTAACAGCTACCCCCACAGATACGCAGTATTTT. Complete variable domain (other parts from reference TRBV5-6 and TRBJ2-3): DAGVTQSPTHLIKTRGQQVTLRCSPKSGHDTVSWYQQALGQGPQFIFQYYEEEERQRGNFPDRFSGHQFPNYSSELNVNALLLGDSALYLCASSFGLTATPTDTQYFGPGTRLTVL.

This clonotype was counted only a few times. The CDR3 coding sequence is TGTGCCACCAGCACCGTGGGCCCAGAGACCCAGTACTTC. Translation: CATSTVGPETQYF. The chain links TRBV15 to TRBJ2-5; D is unresolved. Per germline, CDR1 LNHNV and CDR2 YYDKDF (reference sequence). V was clipped by 4 bases and J by 4 bases, with 10 bases between them. The CDR3 has 13 residues.

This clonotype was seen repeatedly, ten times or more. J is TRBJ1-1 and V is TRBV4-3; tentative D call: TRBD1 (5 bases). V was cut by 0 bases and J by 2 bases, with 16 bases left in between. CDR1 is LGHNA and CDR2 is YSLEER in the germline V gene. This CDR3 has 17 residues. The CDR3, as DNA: TGCGCCAGCAGCCAAGAATTAGGGGCACAGTCTAACACTGAAGCTTTCTTT. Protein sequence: CASSQELGAQSNTEAFF.

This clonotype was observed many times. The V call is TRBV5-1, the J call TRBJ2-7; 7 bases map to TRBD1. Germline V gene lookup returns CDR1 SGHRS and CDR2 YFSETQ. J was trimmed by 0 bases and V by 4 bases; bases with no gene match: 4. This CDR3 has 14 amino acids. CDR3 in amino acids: CASSQTGSSYEQYF. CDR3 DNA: TGCGCCAGCAGCCAGACAGGGAGCTCCTACGAGCAGTACTTC.

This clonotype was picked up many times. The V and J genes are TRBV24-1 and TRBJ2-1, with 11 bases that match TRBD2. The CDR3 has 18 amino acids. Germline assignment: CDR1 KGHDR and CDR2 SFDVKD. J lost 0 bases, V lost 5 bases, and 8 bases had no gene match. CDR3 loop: CATSGSSGLAGSYNEQFF. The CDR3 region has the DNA TGTGCCACCAGTGGATCTAGCGGACTAGCGGGCTCCTACAATGAGCAGTTCTTC.

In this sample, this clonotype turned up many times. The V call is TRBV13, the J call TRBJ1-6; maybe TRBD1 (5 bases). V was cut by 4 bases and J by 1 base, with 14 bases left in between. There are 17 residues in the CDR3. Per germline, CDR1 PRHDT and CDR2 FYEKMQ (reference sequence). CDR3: CASSYRGGGSYNSPLHF. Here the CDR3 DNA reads TGTGCCAGCAGCTACCGTGGGGGGGGATCCTATAATTCACCCCTCCACTTT. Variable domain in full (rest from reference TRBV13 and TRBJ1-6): AAGVIQSPRHLIKEKRETATLKCYPIPRHDTVYWYQQGPGQDPQFLISFYEKMQSDKGSIPDRFSAQQFSDYHSELNMSSLELGDSALYFCASSYRGGGSYNSPLHFGNGTRLTVT.

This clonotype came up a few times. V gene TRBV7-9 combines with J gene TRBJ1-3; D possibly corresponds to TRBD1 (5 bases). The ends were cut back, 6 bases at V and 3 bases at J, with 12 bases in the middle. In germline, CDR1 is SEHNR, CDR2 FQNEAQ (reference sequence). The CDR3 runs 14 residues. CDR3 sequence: CASRPGTFGNTIYF. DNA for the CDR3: TGTGCCAGCAGACCCGGGACCTTTGGAAACACCATATATTTT.

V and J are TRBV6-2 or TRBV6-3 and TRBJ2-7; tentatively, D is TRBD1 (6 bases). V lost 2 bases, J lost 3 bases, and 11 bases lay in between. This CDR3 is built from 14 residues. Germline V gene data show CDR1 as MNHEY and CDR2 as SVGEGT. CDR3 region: CASSYQGPVYEQYF. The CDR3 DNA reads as TGTGCCAGCAGTTACCAGGGGCCCGTCTACGAGCAGTACTTC.

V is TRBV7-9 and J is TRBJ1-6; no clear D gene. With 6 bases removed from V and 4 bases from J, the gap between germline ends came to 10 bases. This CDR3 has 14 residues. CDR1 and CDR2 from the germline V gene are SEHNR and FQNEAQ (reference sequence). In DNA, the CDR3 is TGTGCCAGCAGTCCTCAGGTTTATAATTCACCCCTCCACTTT. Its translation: CASSPQVYNSPLHF. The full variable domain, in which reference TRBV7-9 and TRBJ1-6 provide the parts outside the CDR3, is DTGVSQNPRHKITKRGQNVTFRCDPISEHNRLYWYRQTLGQGPEFLTYFQNEAQLEKSRLLSDRFSAERPKGSFSTLEIQRTEQGDSAMYLCASSPQVYNSPLHFGNGTRLTVT.

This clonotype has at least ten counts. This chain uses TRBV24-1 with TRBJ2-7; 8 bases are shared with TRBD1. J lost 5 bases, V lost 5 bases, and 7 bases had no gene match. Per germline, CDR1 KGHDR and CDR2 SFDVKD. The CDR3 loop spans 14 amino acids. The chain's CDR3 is CATSGYGTGDEQYF. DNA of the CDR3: TGTGCCACCAGTGGCTACGGGACAGGCGACGAGCAGTACTTC.

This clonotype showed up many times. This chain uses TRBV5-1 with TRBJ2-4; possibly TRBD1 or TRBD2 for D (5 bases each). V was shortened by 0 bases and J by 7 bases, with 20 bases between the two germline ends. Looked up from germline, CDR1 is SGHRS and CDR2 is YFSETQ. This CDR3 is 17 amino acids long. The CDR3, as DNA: TGCGCCAGCAGCTTGGAGGGGACCACCTTAGGCAAGAACATTCAGTACTTC. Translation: CASSLEGTTLGKNIQYF.

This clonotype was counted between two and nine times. The CDR3 DNA reads TGCGCCAGCAGCTTGGAATTGATGGGGCCCGCAATGAACACTGAAGCTTTCTTT. Protein: CASSLELMGPAMNTEAFF. The rearrangement uses TRBV5-1 and TRBJ1-1; a weak D match, TRBD1 (5 bases). V lost 0 bases and J lost 0, with 18 bases in between. CDR1 and CDR2 from the germline V gene are SGHRS and YFSETQ. The CDR3 is made up of 18 amino acids.

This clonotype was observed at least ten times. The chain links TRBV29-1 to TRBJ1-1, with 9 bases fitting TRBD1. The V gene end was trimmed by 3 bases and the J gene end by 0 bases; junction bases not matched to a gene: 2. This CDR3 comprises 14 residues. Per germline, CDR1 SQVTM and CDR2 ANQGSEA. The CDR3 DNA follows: TGCAGCGTTGAGTACAGGGGGCTGAACACTGAAGCTTTCTTT. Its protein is CSVEYRGLNTEAFF.

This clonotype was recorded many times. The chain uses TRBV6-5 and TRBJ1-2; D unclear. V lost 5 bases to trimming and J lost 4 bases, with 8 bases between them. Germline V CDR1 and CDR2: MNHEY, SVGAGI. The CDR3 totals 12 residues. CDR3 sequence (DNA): TGTGCCAGCAGTGACCGGGGCTATGGCTACACCTTC. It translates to CASSDRGYGYTF.

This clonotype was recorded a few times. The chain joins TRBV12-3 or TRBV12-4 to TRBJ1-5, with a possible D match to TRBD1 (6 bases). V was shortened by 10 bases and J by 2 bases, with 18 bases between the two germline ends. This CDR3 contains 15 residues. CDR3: CATTMYRAGNQPQHF. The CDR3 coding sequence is TGTGCCACCACGATGTACAGGGCAGGCAATCAGCCCCAGCATTTT.

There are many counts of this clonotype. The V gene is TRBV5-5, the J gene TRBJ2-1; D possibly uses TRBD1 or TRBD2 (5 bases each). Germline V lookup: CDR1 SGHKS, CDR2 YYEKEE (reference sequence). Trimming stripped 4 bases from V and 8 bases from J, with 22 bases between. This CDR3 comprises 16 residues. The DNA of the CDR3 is TGTGCCAGCAGCCTGTCGCCCGGGACGGGTTTCCATGAGCAGTTCTTC. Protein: CASSLSPGTGFHEQFF. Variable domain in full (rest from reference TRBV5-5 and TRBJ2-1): DAGVTQSPTHLIKTRGQQVTLRCSPISGHKSVSWYQQVLGQGPQFIFQYYEKEERGRGNFPDRFSARQFPNYSSELNVNALLLGDSALYLCASSLSPGTGFHEQFFGPGTRLTVL.

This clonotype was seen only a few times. In DNA, the CDR3 is TGCGCCAGCAGCCCGGCGAGGGGATTTCTGGACGAGCAGTACTTC. Protein sequence: CASSPARGFLDEQYF. This rearrangement joins TRBV5-1 to TRBJ2-7, with D perhaps assigned TRBD1 or TRBD2 (5 bases each). Germline V gives CDR1 SGHRS, CDR2 YFSETQ. V lost 4 bases and J lost 5, with 19 bases in between. CDR3 length: 15 amino acids.

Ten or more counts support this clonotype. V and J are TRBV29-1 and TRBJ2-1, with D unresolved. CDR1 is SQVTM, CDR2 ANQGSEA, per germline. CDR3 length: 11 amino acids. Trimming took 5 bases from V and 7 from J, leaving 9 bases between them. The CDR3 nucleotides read TGCAGCGTTACCAGCCTGAATGAGCAGTTCTTC. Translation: CSVTSLNEQFF.

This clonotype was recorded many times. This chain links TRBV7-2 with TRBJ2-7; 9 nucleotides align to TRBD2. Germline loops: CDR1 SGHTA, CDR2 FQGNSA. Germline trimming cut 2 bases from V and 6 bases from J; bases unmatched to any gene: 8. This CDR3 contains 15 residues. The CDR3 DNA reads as TGTGCCAGCAGCTTACCGCTAGCGGGAATCTTCGAGCAGTACTTC. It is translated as CASSLPLAGIFEQYF.

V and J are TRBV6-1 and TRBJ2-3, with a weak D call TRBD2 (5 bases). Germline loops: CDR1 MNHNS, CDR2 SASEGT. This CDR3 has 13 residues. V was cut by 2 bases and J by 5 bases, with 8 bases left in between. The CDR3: CASSEYGEDTQYF. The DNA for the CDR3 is TGTGCCAGCAGTGAATACGGGGAAGATACGCAGTATTTT.

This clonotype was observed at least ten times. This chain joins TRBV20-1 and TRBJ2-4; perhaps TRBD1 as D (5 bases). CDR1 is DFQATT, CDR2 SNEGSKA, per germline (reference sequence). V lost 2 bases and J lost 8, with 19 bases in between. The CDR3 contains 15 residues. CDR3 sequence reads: CSARRNGQGVDIQYF. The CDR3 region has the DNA TGCAGTGCTAGACGGAACGGACAAGGGGTAGACATTCAGTACTTC.

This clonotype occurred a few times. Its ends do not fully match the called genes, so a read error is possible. This chain's CDR3 is CASSQEGWQEGFF. Written as DNA, the CDR3 is TGTGCCAGCAGCCAAGAGGGGTGGCAGGAAGGTTTCTTT. The gene calls are TRBV4-2 and TRBJ1-1; D gene unclear. CDR3 length: 13 amino acids. CDR1 LGHNA and CDR2 YNFKEQ come from the germline V gene.

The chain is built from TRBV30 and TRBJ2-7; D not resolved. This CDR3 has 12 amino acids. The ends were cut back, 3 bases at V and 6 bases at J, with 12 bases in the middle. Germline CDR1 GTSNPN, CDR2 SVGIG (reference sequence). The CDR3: CAWSDILGEQYF. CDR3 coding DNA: TGTGCCTGGAGCGATATACTCGGCGAGCAGTACTTC.

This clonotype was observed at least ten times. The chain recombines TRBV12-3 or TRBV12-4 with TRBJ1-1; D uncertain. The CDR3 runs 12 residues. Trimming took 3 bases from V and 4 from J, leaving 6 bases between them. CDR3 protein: CASSLWGTEAFF. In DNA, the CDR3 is TGTGCCAGCAGTTTGTGGGGCACTGAAGCTTTCTTT.

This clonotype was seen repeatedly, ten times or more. The CDR3 DNA reads TGCAGTGCTAGTTCCCGGGACGTTAGCTCTGGGGCCAACGTCCTGACTTTC. This sequence encodes CSASSRDVSSGANVLTF. The chain joins TRBV20-1 to TRBJ2-6; the D gene could be TRBD1 or TRBD2 (5 bases each). CDR1 is DFQATT and CDR2 is SNEGSKA in the germline V gene (reference sequence). V lost 3 bases to trimming and J lost 0 bases, with 15 bases between them. This CDR3 comprises 17 residues.

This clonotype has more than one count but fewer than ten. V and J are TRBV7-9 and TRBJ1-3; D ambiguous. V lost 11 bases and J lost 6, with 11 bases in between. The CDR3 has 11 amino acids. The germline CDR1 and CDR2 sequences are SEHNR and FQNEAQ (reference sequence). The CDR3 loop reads CAVPQVNTIYF. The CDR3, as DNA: TGTGCCGTCCCCCAGGTAAACACCATATATTTT.

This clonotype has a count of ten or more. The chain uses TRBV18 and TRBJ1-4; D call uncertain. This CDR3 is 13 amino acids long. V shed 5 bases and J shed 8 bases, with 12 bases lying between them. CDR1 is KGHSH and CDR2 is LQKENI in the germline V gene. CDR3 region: CASSSVGSEKLFF. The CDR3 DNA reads TGTGCCAGCTCATCGGTGGGGTCCGAAAAACTGTTTTTT.